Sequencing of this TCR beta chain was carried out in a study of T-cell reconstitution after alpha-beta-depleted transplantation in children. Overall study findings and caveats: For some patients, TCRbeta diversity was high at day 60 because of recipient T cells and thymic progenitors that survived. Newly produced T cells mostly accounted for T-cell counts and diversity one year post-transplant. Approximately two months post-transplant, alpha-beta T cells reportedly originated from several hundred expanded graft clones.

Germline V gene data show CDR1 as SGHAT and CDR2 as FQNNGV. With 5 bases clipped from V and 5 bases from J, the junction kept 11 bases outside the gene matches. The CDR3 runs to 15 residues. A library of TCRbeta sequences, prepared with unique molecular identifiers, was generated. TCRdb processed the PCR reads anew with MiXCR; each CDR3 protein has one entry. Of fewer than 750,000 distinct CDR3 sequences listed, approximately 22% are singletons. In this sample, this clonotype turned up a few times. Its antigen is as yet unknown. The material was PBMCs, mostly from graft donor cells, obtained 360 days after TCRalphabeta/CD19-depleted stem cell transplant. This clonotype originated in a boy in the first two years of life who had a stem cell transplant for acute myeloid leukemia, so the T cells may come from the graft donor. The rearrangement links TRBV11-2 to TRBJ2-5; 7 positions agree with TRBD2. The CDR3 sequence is CASSPWTSGRETQYF. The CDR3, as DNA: TGTGCCAGCAGCCCCTGGACTAGTGGCAGGGAGACCCAGTACTTC.